The present T cell receptor beta chain was sequenced within a study of healthy donors' naive CD4 and CD8 T cells. About the study: Donors spanned ages 20-25, 40-50 and 60-70 years, half female. For TCR alpha, new primers spanned all functional IMGT alpha genes.

Germline V CDR1 and CDR2: SGHRS, YFSETQ. The CDR3 length is 12 residues. Trimming removed 7 bases from V and 5 bases from J; junction bases left unmatched: 5. A linear amplification protocol produced the TCR libraries from about 510 ng of total RNA. In the authors' methods: 5 healthy donors contributed 60,000 to 80,000 sequenced TCR alpha transcripts. TCRdb passed the reads through MiXCR, listing each CDR3 protein once. What appears here as the V and J calls and clone size reflects TCRdb's work, not the paper's. The repertoire holds 150,000 to 200,000 distinct CDR3 sequences, about four fifths seen once, with 2.3% in the top ten. As to this clonotype: Its antigen is undetermined.

The study, taken as a whole, reports: Most V and J genes were reportedly biased between naive CD4+ and CD8+ cells.

The J gene is TRBJ2-5, the V gene TRBV5-1, with 7 bases that match TRBD1. Sequenced input: naive CD4+ and CD8+ T cells sorted from blood, pooled from several donors. This clonotype was obtained from a pool of human donors in good health; the sample pools cells from several healthy donors. The CDR3 nucleotides are TGCGCCAGCGCCTGGGACAGCGAGACCCAGTACTTC. Protein sequence: CASAWDSETQYF. Filled out from reference TRBV5-1 and TRBJ2-5, the complete variable domain reads KAGVTQTPRYLIKTRGQQVTLSCSPISGHRSVSWYQQTPGQGLQFLFEYFSETQRNKGNFPGRFSGRQFSNSRSEMNVSTLELGDSALYLCASAWDSETQYFGPGTRLLVL.